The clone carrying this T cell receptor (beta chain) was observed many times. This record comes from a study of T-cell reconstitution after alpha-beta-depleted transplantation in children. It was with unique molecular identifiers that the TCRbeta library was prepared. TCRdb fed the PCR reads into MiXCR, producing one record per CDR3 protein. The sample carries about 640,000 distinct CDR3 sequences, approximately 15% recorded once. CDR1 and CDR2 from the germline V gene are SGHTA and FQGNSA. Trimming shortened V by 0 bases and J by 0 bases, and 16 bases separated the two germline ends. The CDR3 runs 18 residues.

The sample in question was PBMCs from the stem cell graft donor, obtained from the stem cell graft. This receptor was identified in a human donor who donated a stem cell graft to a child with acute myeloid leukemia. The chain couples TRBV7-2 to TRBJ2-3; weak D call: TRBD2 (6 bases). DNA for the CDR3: TGTGCCAGCAGCTTAGCAGGCTTAGGCGGGACTAGCACAGATACGCAGTATTTT. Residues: CASSLAGLGGTSTDTQYF.